This T cell receptor (beta chain) was identified in a study of response to subunit inactivated influenza vaccine (dated by TCRdb to the late 2010s). Notes on the research overall: Deep quantitative T cell receptor repertoire profiling was used in the study to track responses to a trivalent subunit inactivated influenza vaccine. Summary of the overall study and its limitations: It was suggested by the authors that each seasonal influenza vaccination may recruit only a limited number of new T cells.

The CDR3 covers 18 residues, taking in both the cysteine and the phenylalanine. Only the CDR3 part of the read is kept: 54 bases, read in frame from the first base. At the junction V is shortened by 4 bases and J by 7 bases; bases outside the gene matches: 13. The germline V gene yields SGHRS for CDR1 and YFSETQ for CDR2. Libraries came from RT-PCR. The listed sequencing device is Illumina HiSeq 2500. The public sequencing data were trimmed at Q25 with fastp and processed into clonotypes with MiXCR by TCRdb, which kept only in-frame beta chains. Each CDR3 protein gets just one entry, which takes the most common genes and DNA from the rows behind it. The sample table lists 500,000 to 550,000 distinct CDR3 sequences, around a quarter of them with a count of one. Jointly, the top ten make up 2.5% to 3.5% of the sample. A word on this clonotype: This clone's antigen is unknown. Within one base of it there is no much larger clone, and no base qualities were kept.

The data also belong to a second study, concerning T cells expressing NK-cell markers. The second study's paper adds: TCR beta cDNA libraries were made by 5'RACE template switching that added a universal primer site and unique molecular identifiers. TCR beta-chain repertoires were profiled in sorted CD3+CD56+NKG2C+, CD3+CD56+NKG2C- and CD3+CD56-NKG2C+ T-cell subsets from several donors. Of the eight sequenced donors, seven were found to be HCMV-seropositive and one was found to be HCMV-seronegative. In several experiments an anti-gammadeltaTCR antibody was added to restrict sorting to alphabetaTCR-expressing T cells. In six donors, the dominant CD3+CD56+NKG2C+ clonotypes were among the top 10 CD8+ clonotypes and accounted for roughly 1.0-7.5% of CD8+ T cells. Those dominant clonotypes were again the most abundant among CD3+CD56-NKG2C+ cells in a few donors, at about 28.3-60.1%. It remained unclear whether the expanded NKG2C-expressing T cell clones were specific for HCMV antigens. Randomly selected healthy volunteers, three men and five women, were used as the eight sequenced donors. A commercial ELISA kit detecting HCMV-specific IgG in serum was used to determine HCMV serostatus. Ficoll density gradient centrifugation was used to isolate peripheral blood mononuclear cells from blood. Magnetic immunoseparation with Miltenyi isolation kits was used to isolate CD4+ and CD8+ T cells from PBMC. Synthesis of cDNA was primed from the TCR beta constant segment and was followed by two consecutive PCR amplification steps. Illumina HiSeq 2000/2500, MiSeq or NextSeq was used to sequence libraries as 2 x 150 bp reads. MIGEC handled demultiplexing of the reads and grouping by UMI, while MiTCR was used to assemble and quantify clonotypes. To exclude erroneous sequences, any TCR cDNA sequence not supported by at least two reads was discarded. The tcR package was used for downstream repertoire analysis, and clonotypes were matched across fractions by CDR3 nucleotide sequence plus V segment. VDJmatch was used to annotate antigen specificity against VDJdb, with one amino acid substitution allowed in CDR3.

The starting material was CD4+ T cells sorted from PBMCs, obtained 11 to 12 days after vaccination. This sequence originates from a man between 45 and 60 years old who received an inactivated influenza vaccine. Donor details come from another sample of the same person, matched by shared clones. This chain joins TRBV5-1 to TRBJ2-3, with 15 junctional bases fitting TRBD2. The CDR3 protein sequence reads: CASSRGTSGGSQWHTQYF. The DNA sequence reads TGCGCCAGCAGCAGAGGGACTAGCGGGGGGTCGCAGTGGCATACGCAGTATTTT.